These T cell receptor beta chains were read from a single sample in a study of T cell responses to AZD1222 COVID-19 vaccine. Sequenced by immunoSEQ multiplex PCR; TCRdb stores in-frame clones only, minus some. The sample has 92,000 or so clones, roughly nine tenths seen once. The sample was peripheral blood, taken on day 0 of AZD1222 vaccination. Source of these receptors: an adult in good health. The CDR3 runs from the conserved cysteine through the conserved F or W. The order of the fields is J gene, V gene, D gene, clone size, CDR3 protein, CDR3 DNA. A D gene is named only where the DNA matches it firmly. Clone size is shown for a subset of rows, as once, few, many or a class of expanded clone.

TRBJ2-7	TRBV5-1	NA	NA	CASSLEAGRSYEQYF	TGCGCCAGCAGCTTGGAGGCAGGCCGCTCCTACGAGCAGTACTTC
TRBJ1-2	TRBV3-1/TRBV3-2	NA	NA	CASSQGSLVFRHNRGYTF	TGTGCCAGCAGCCAAGGCTCCCTTGTATTTCGCCACAATAGGGGCTACACCTTC
TRBJ2-2	TRBV7-6	TRBD1	NA	CASRATGIGELFF	TGTGCCAGCAGAGCGACAGGGATCGGGGAGCTGTTTTTT
TRBJ2-5	TRBV5-1	TRBD1	NA	CASSLTGTVQETQYF	TGCGCCAGCAGCTTGACCGGGACAGTCCAAGAGACCCAGTACTTC
TRBJ2-7	TRBV5-6	TRBD1	NA	CASSLVLGQGTFSYEQYF	TGTGCCAGCAGCTTGGTTTTGGGACAGGGGACCTTCTCCTACGAGCAGTACTTC
TRBJ1-5	TRBV5-1	TRBD1	NA	CASSPEGQGAGQPQHF	TGCGCCAGCAGCCCGGAGGGACAGGGGGCAGGTCAGCCCCAGCATTTT
TRBJ1-1	TRBV9	TRBD1	NA	CASSARGPTEAFF	TGTGCCAGCAGCGCTAGGGGGCCAACTGAAGCTTTCTTT
TRBJ2-5	TRBV4-3	TRBD2	few	CASSQVTSGGETQYF	TGCGCCAGCAGCCAAGTGACTAGCGGGGGGGAGACCCAGTACTTC
TRBJ2-3	TRBV2	TRBD1	NA	CASNLQGRLDTQYF	TGTGCCAGTAATTTACAGGGGCGGTTGGATACGCAGTATTTT
TRBJ1-2	TRBV4-3	TRBD1	NA	CASSHQQGPPDGYTF	TGCGCCAGCAGCCACCAACAGGGGCCCCCGGATGGCTACACCTTC
TRBJ1-4	TRBV10-3	NA	NA	CAIRNDLGGDEKLFF	TGTGCCATCAGAAACGACTTGGGAGGAGATGAAAAACTGTTTTTT
TRBJ2-7	TRBV6-6	NA	NA	CASSPTIGYYEQYF	TGTGCCAGCAGTCCAACCATCGGCTACTACGAGCAGTACTTC
TRBJ1-3	TRBV21-1	NA	NA	CASNPGGGYSGNTIYF	TGTGCCAGCAACCCAGGGGGGGGCTACTCTGGAAACACCATATATTTT
TRBJ1-2	TRBV6-5	NA	NA	CASSYLDSPGNYGYTF	TGTGCCAGCAGTTACTTGGACTCCCCCGGGAACTATGGCTACACCTTC
TRBJ1-1	TRBV2	NA	NA	CASTKYLNTEAFF	TGTGCCAGCACGAAGTATCTGAACACTGAAGCTTTCTTT
TRBJ2-1	TRBV19	NA	NA	CASWQGPTDEQFF	TGTGCCAGTTGGCAGGGGCCAACGGATGAGCAGTTCTTC